This entry lists 15 T cell receptor beta chains sequenced from one sample in a study of cytomegalovirus exposure and HLA in healthy donors. Using immunoSEQ multiplex PCR, the repertoire was profiled, and TCRdb retains in-frame clones only, with some absent. The sample contains some 140,000 clones, 70% to 90% of which appear only once. Material for sequencing was PBMCs. The receptors originated from a young man in good health and CMV-seropositive.

This clone was seen a handful of times. CDR3 residues: CASSSTGGIGELFF. In nucleotides, the CDR3 is TGTGCCAGCAGCTCGACAGGGGGGATCGGGGAGCTGTTTTTT. The chain links TRBV7-2 to TRBJ2-2, with TRBD1 identical over 9 bases. CDR1 is SGHTA and CDR2 is FQGNSA in the germline V gene. The CDR3 spans 14 residues. J gave up 7 bases and V 4 bases, and 4 bases lay outside the gene matches.

The chain's CDR3 is CASSLDSGGVDTQYF. Written as DNA, the CDR3 is TGTGCCAGCAGCTTGGATAGCGGAGGTGTAGATACGCAGTATTTT. The J gene is TRBJ2-3, the V gene TRBV5-5, with a possible D match to TRBD2 (6 bases). The V gene lost 0 bases and the J gene lost 5 bases, with 13 bases spanning the gap. This CDR3 region has 15 residues. The germline V gene encodes CDR1 SGHKS and CDR2 YYEKEE (reference sequence).

CDR3 bases: TGTGCCAGCAGCCCTTTCAGGGTTGGCTATGGCTACACCTTC. This codes for CASSPFRVGYGYTF. This rearrangement joins TRBV27 to TRBJ1-2, with a weak D call TRBD1 (5 bases). Germline CDR1 MNHEY, CDR2 SMNVEV (reference sequence). V lost 6 bases, J lost 4 bases, and 15 bases lay in between. This CDR3 is built from 14 residues.

The chain carries TRBV25-1 and TRBJ1-1; D gene ambiguous. The CDR3 consists of 14 residues. CDR1 and CDR2 (germline): MGHDK, SYGVNS. V gave up 4 bases and J gave up 6 bases, with 15 bases separating them. DNA of the CDR3: TGTGCCAGCAGTGTTGACACCCCGGCAGCTGAAGCTTTCTTT. This encodes CASSVDTPAAEAFF.

The chain combines TRBV29-1 with TRBJ2-5; tentatively, D is TRBD2 (5 bases). Germline CDR1 and CDR2: SQVTM and ANQGSEA. V was trimmed by 7 bases and J by 0 bases, leaving 15 bases between them. CDR3 length: 14 amino acids. The CDR3 DNA sequence: TGCAGCGGGATGAGCAGGAGGTACCAAGAGACCCAGTACTTC. This translates into CSGMSRRYQETQYF.

The V gene is TRBV4-1, the J gene TRBJ1-5; 7 positions match TRBD1. J gave up 3 bases and V 4 bases, and 3 bases lay outside the gene matches. This CDR3 spans 14 amino acids. Germline CDR1 MGHRA, CDR2 YSYEKL. CDR3 bases: TGCGCCAGCAGCCCGGGACAGCTCAATCAGCCCCAGCATTTT. Residues: CASSPGQLNQPQHF.

This clone is a singleton in its sample. The V gene is TRBV7-9, the J gene TRBJ1-1; weak D call: TRBD1 (5 bases). The germline V and J ends were trimmed by 11 bases and 3 bases, with 13 bases remaining between them. CDR3 length: 12 residues. The V gene's germline CDR1 is SEHNR and CDR2 FQNEAQ (reference sequence). CDR3 in amino acids: CAAGVTDTEAFF. CDR3 nucleotides: TGTGCCGCGGGGGTGACGGACACTGAAGCTTTCTTT.

The chain employs TRBV6-6 and TRBJ1-2, with D possibly matching TRBD1 (5 bases). V shed 6 bases and J shed 8 bases, with 16 bases lying between them. This CDR3 is built from 13 residues. Germline assignment: CDR1 MNHNY and CDR2 SVGAGI (reference sequence). The CDR3 region is CASSSGAGAGYTF. In nucleotides, the CDR3 is TGTGCCAGCAGCTCAGGAGCTGGGGCGGGCTACACCTTC.

The rearrangement joins TRBV7-2 to TRBJ2-1; 8 bases agree with TRBD2. The CDR3 has 15 amino acids. Looked up from germline, CDR1 is SGHTA and CDR2 is FQGNSA. J was trimmed by 6 bases and V by 5 bases; bases with no gene match: 9. The CDR3 is CASSPSPSGSNEQFF. CDR3 in DNA: TGTGCCAGCAGCCCATCCCCTAGCGGGTCCAATGAGCAGTTCTTC.

This clone has a single count. This chain uses TRBV6-6 with TRBJ1-2; 7 nucleotides align to TRBD1. This CDR3 contains 14 residues. Trimming took 4 bases from V and 0 from J; bases not matched to a gene: 2. Germline V gives CDR1 MNHNY, CDR2 SVGAGI (reference sequence). Written as DNA, the CDR3 is TGTGCCAGCAGTTGGACAGGAGCTAACTATGGCTACACCTTC. Residues: CASSWTGANYGYTF.

The gene calls are TRBV18 and TRBJ1-2; D gene unclear. Germline V lookup: CDR1 KGHSH, CDR2 LQKENI. The CDR3 length is 14 residues. V dropped 5 bases and J dropped 1 base, with 11 bases sitting between them. The CDR3 DNA sequence: TGTGCCAGCTCAGAAAGGAACAGTAACTATGGCTACACCTTC. Its translation: CASSERNSNYGYTF.

This clone has just a few counts. V and J are TRBV9 and TRBJ2-5; D remains unclear. V lost 0 bases and J 3 bases, leaving 9 bases between the germline ends. CDR3 length equals 14 residues. Germline V lookup: CDR1 SGDLS, CDR2 YYNGEE. CDR3 in DNA: TGTGCCAGCAGCGTAGGGAGTCTGGAAGAGACCCAGTACTTC. Residues: CASSVGSLEETQYF.

The J gene is TRBJ1-2, the V gene TRBV7-2, with 9 bases identical to TRBD1. The CDR3 has 15 amino acids. Germline V gene lookup returns CDR1 SGHTA and CDR2 FQGNSA. The V and J ends lost 1 base and 4 bases, in that order; junction bases with no gene match: 4. The CDR3 loop reads CASSLDRGRGYGYTF. The CDR3, as DNA: TGTGCCAGCAGCTTAGACAGGGGGCGAGGCTATGGCTACACCTTC.

V usage is TRBV7-9 and J usage is TRBJ2-6; the match to TRBD1 covers 9 bases. Trimming cost V 4 bases and J 0 bases; bases outside gene matches: 7. The CDR3 contains 18 residues. The germline CDR1 and CDR2 sequences are SEHNR and FQNEAQ (reference sequence). The CDR3 DNA reads as TGTGCCAGCAGCTATCCGGGACAGGGACTCTCTGGGGCCAACGTCCTGACTTTC. Its protein product is CASSYPGQGLSGANVLTF.

The rearrangement joins TRBV27 to TRBJ1-3; D is undetermined. Germline CDR1 and CDR2: MNHEY and SMNVEV (reference sequence). The CDR3 sequence is 17 residues long. Trimming removed 6 bases at V and 0 bases at J, with 18 bases between. The CDR3 sequence is CASRSVHDGLSGNTIYF. The CDR3 region has the DNA TGTGCCAGCAGGTCCGTGCATGACGGACTCTCTGGAAACACCATATATTTT.